This T cell receptor (beta chain) was sequenced in a study of blood T cell repertoires in COVID-19. The overall study: Sources were T cells, B-cell-depleted T cells, or PBMCs; the material itself was cDNA or gDNA.

Looked up from germline, CDR1 is PRHDT and CDR2 is FYEKMQ (reference sequence). V lost 3 bases and J 0 bases, leaving 9 bases between the germline ends. The CDR3 has 14 amino acids. Authors' data handling: Quantification of nucleated cells was approximated via reference gene primer amplification. TCRdb keeps only in-frame clones here, not all; method: immunoSEQ multiplex PCR. V and J calls and clone size follow that table, whereas D and trimming were derived from the DNA. Of roughly 400,000 clones in the sample, about 88% are singletons; the top ten hold less than 1.5%. V is TRBV13 and J is TRBJ2-7; D uncertain. Sequences were obtained from PBMCs or T cells enriched from blood (not recorded which). This TCR was recovered from a woman between 18 and 30 years old who had been exposed to COVID-19. The CDR3 DNA follows: TGTGCCAGCAGCTTCGCGGCCTCCTCCTACGAGCAGTACTTC. Its translation is CASSFAASSYEQYF. Looking up the rest from reference TRBV13 and TRBJ2-7 gives the full variable domain: AAGVIQSPRHLIKEKRETATLKCYPIPRHDTVYWYQQGPGQDPQFLISFYEKMQSDKGSIPDRFSAQQFSDYHSELNMSSLELGDSALYFCASSFAASSYEQYFGPGTRLTVT.